This passage covers 13 T cell receptor beta chains from one sample sequenced in a study of blood T cell repertoires in COVID-19. Profiled with immunoSEQ multiplex PCR; TCRdb holds only in-frame clones, not every one. The data hold more than 200,000 clones, with about 86% observed a single time. What was sequenced was peripheral blood. The source of these receptors is a man older than 75 with acute or convalescent COVID-19.

The chain couples TRBV16 to TRBJ1-6; D unclear. Trimming removed 4 bases at V and 13 bases at J, with 14 bases between. This CDR3 has 13 residues. In germline, CDR1 is KGHSY, CDR2 FQNENV. The CDR3 bases are TGTGCCAGCAGCCCTAACCCGGCCGGGCCCCTCCACTTT. Translating gives CASSPNPAGPLHF.

The chain combines TRBV12-3 or TRBV12-4 with TRBJ1-1; no definite D call. Trimming stripped 6 bases from V and 1 base from J, with 9 bases between. This CDR3 region has 13 residues. The CDR3: CASRITGNTEAFF. In DNA, the CDR3 is TGTGCCAGCAGGATTACCGGGAACACTGAAGCTTTCTTT.

The rearrangement joins TRBV4-1 to TRBJ2-7; 8 bases are a match to TRBD1. Germline CDR1 is MGHRA and CDR2 is YSYEKL. The V segment lost 2 bases and the J segment 2 bases; nucleotides outside the gene matches: 5. The CDR3 is 15 amino acids. The CDR3 is CASSQRGQGPYEQYF. The CDR3 region has the DNA TGCGCCAGCAGCCAACGAGGACAGGGCCCCTACGAGCAGTACTTC.

This chain joins TRBV5-1 and TRBJ2-3, with 10 bases fitting TRBD2. The germline V gene encodes CDR1 SGHRS and CDR2 YFSETQ. The V segment lost 6 bases and the J segment 2 bases; nucleotides outside the gene matches: 9. The CDR3 has 16 amino acids. The CDR3 DNA is TGCGCCAGCACCTCCCAACTAGCGGGGCACACAGATACGCAGTATTTT. Amino acids: CASTSQLAGHTDTQYF.

This clone was recorded once. The V gene is TRBV5-1, the J gene TRBJ2-2, with 8 bases lining up with TRBD1. CDR1 and CDR2 (germline): SGHRS, YFSETQ. V lost 4 bases to trimming and J lost 3 bases; unmatched junction nucleotides: 5. The CDR3 has 15 amino acids. CDR3 sequence reads: CASSRQGADTGELFF. CDR3 DNA: TGCGCCAGCAGCCGGCAGGGGGCCGACACCGGGGAGCTGTTTTTT.

V gene TRBV7-9 combines with J gene TRBJ1-1; 7 nucleotides line up with TRBD1. The CDR3 covers 14 residues. V was clipped by 4 bases and J by 11 bases; unmatched bases: 13. The germline V gene has CDR1 SEHNR and CDR2 FQNEAQ (reference sequence). The CDR3 protein is CASSWGQQGGRAFF. The CDR3 nucleotides are TGTGCCAGCAGCTGGGGACAGCAGGGCGGTCGGGCTTTCTTT.

The chain carries TRBV18 and TRBJ2-2; possible D gene TRBD1, 6 bases. Germline CDR1 and CDR2: KGHSH and LQKENI. V lost 3 bases and J lost 2, with 13 bases in between. This CDR3 has 16 residues. CDR3 loop: CASSPVEQGNTGELFF. CDR3 nucleotides: TGTGCCAGCTCACCGGTAGAACAGGGAAACACCGGGGAGCTGTTTTTT.

This rearrangement joins TRBV27 to TRBJ2-1; 12 nucleotides match TRBD2. This CDR3 is built from 16 residues. CDR1 is MNHEY and CDR2 is SMNVEV in the germline V gene (reference sequence). Unmatched junction bases numbered 12, after V lost 8 bases and J lost 7 bases. The CDR3 loop is CASATNLAGGRNEQFF. Written as DNA, the CDR3 is TGTGCCAGCGCGACAAATCTAGCGGGAGGGCGGAATGAGCAGTTCTTC.

A remark on this clone: Other DNA variants within this sample encode the same CDR3. The CDR3 sequence is CASSSGQNTEAFF. The CDR3 DNA reads as TGTGCCAGCAGTTCGGGACAGAACACTGAAGCTTTCTTT. This chain connects TRBV28 to TRBJ1-1; maybe TRBD1 (6 bases). The CDR3 extends over 13 amino acids. The V and J ends lost 4 bases and 1 base respectively, with 7 bases between them. CDR1 is MDHEN and CDR2 is SYDVKM in the germline V gene.

The gene calls are TRBV7-2 and TRBJ2-5; 10 bases fit TRBD2. Looked up from germline, CDR1 is SGHTA and CDR2 is FQGNSA. V lost 3 bases and J lost 7; bases outside the gene matches: 2. The CDR3 has 13 residues. The CDR3 DNA reads as TGTGCCAGCAGCTTGGGGACTAGCGTGACCCAGTACTTC. Translating gives CASSLGTSVTQYF.

The rearrangement uses TRBV27 and TRBJ1-2, with D perhaps matching TRBD1 (5 bases). The CDR3 has 13 residues. V gave up 5 bases and J gave up 7 bases, with 14 bases separating them. CDR1 is MNHEY, CDR2 SMNVEV, per germline (reference sequence). The CDR3 loop reads CASSPGEAGGYTF. CDR3 coding DNA: TGTGCCAGCAGTCCGGGGGAGGCGGGTGGCTACACCTTC.

The V call is TRBV2, the J call TRBJ1-2; the D gene is possibly TRBD1 (6 bases). The CDR3 is made up of 15 amino acids. The germline V gene encodes CDR1 SNHLY and CDR2 FYNNEI. The V and J ends lost 0 bases and 5 bases respectively, with 13 bases between them. The CDR3 nucleotides are TGTGCCAGCAGTGAAGCGCTGGGGGGGCGGTATGGCTACACCTTC. Amino acids: CASSEALGGRYGYTF. The full variable domain, in which reference TRBV2 and TRBJ1-2 provide the parts outside the CDR3, is EPEVTQTPSHQVTQMGQEVILRCVPISNHLYFYWYRQILGQKVEFLVSFYNNEISEKSEIFDDQFSVERPDGSNFTLKIRSTKLEDSAMYFCASSEALGGRYGYTFGSGTRLTVV.

This chain joins TRBV7-2 and TRBJ2-1; 11 bases fit TRBD2. The germline V gene encodes CDR1 SGHTA and CDR2 FQGNSA. This CDR3 has 15 residues. With V trimmed by 10 bases and J by 1 base, 6 bases remained unmatched. The CDR3 spells CATHIAGGSYNEQFF. The CDR3 bases are TGTGCCACCCATATAGCGGGAGGGTCCTACAATGAGCAGTTCTTC.